The rows below give T cell receptor beta chains drawn from one sample of a study of T cell repertoires in cytomegalovirus infection. These receptors' antigens are unknown. TCRdb re-analysed the reads in MiXCR, keeping a single row per CDR3 protein. The sample consists of a few hundred thousand distinct CDR3 sequences, under 35% of them appearing once. Sequencing used cultured PBMCs, obtained from culture after CMV antigen stimulation. The receptor source for this set is a human donor in good health (CMV status not recorded). Some clones in this sample may be carry-over from other donors' samples. The CDR3 runs from the conserved cysteine through the conserved F or W. The D gene is left open where the match is weak. For some rows the clone size is stated as once, few or many, or as a class when expanded; others skip it.

size | J | D | V | CDR3 | DNA
few | TRBJ1-3 | . | TRBV12-3/TRBV12-4 | CASMLGAGNTIYF | TGTGCCAGCATGCTTGGGGCTGGAAACACCATATATTTT
few | TRBJ1-1 | . | TRBV18 | CASSDGAGRDTEAFF | TGTGCCAGCTCAGACGGGGCAGGGCGGGACACTGAAGCTTTCTTT
few | TRBJ2-3 | TRBD2 | TRBV27 | CASSASAGESTDTQYF | TGTGCCAGCAGTGCCTCTGCGGGAGAGAGCACAGATACGCAGTATTTT
. | TRBJ1-2 | TRBD1 | TRBV19 | CASSKDRGNYGYTF | TGTGCCAGTAGTAAGGACAGGGGTAACTATGGCTACACCTTC
. | TRBJ1-6 | TRBD1 | TRBV7-8 | CASSYRDREAPLHF | TGTGCCAGCAGCTACCGGGACAGGGAGGCACCCCTCCACTTT
few | TRBJ2-1 | TRBD1 | TRBV5-6 | CASSLPTGGNNEQFF | TGTGCCAGCAGCTTGCCGACAGGGGGCAACAATGAGCAGTTCTTC
few | TRBJ2-1 | . | TRBV27 | CASSLVSGDEQFF | TGTGCCAGCAGTTTAGTATCGGGCGATGAGCAGTTCTTC
. | TRBJ1-2 | . | TRBV7-4 | CASKGTQGPHGYTF | TGTGCCAGCAAAGGGACACAGGGTCCACATGGCTACACCTTC
. | TRBJ1-1 | TRBD1 | TRBV11-1 | CASSHRTGGMDTEAFF | TGTGCCAGCAGCCACAGGACAGGGGGCATGGACACTGAAGCTTTCTTT
. | TRBJ1-5 | . | TRBV5-1 | CASSLWADQPQHF | TGCGCCAGCAGCTTGTGGGCGGATCAGCCCCAGCATTTT
. | TRBJ1-4 | . | TRBV4-2 | CASSQERIKEKLFF | TGTGCCAGCAGCCAAGAGCGGATAAAGGAAAAACTGTTTTTT
. | TRBJ1-1 | . | TRBV6-6 | CASRRDGQMNTEAFF | TGTGCCAGCAGAAGGGACGGACAGATGAACACTGAAGCTTTCTTT
few | TRBJ1-2 | TRBD1 | TRBV19 | CASSIRDRTNGYTF | TGTGCCAGTAGTATTAGGGACAGGACGAATGGCTACACCTTC
. | TRBJ1-2 | . | TRBV3-1 | CASSRVRGLDGYTF | TGTGCCAGCAGCCGGGTACGAGGATTGGATGGCTACACCTTC
. | TRBJ1-2 | . | TRBV6-1 | CASSEVDYGYTF | TGTGCCAGCAGTGAAGTCGACTATGGCTACACCTTC
. | TRBJ1-2 | . | TRBV7-8 | CASSFTTAKDNYGYTF | TGTGCCAGCAGCTTTACGACAGCGAAGGATAACTATGGCTACACCTTC
few | TRBJ1-3 | . | TRBV6-1 | CASSPDGTSGNTIYF | TGTGCCAGCAGTCCAGACGGCACTTCTGGAAACACCATATATTTT
. | TRBJ1-6 | . | TRBV6-2/TRBV6-3 | CASSYFWMSPLHF | TGTGCCAGCAGTTACTTCTGGATGTCACCCCTCCACTTT
. | TRBJ2-3 | . | TRBV7-6 | CASSLGRGAPVQYF | TGTGCCAGCAGCTTGGGAAGGGGAGCCCCCGTGCAGTATTTT
. | TRBJ2-1 | . | TRBV19 | CASSIGLPLPYNEQFF | TGTGCCAGTAGTATAGGGCTACCTCTCCCCTACAATGAGCAGTTCTTC
few | TRBJ1-2 | . | TRBV7-8 | CASSLAQRAGYTF | TGTGCCAGCAGCTTAGCACAGCGCGCGGGCTACACCTTC
. | TRBJ1-1 | TRBD1 | TRBV7-6 | CASSTRQGAGTEAFF | TGTGCCAGCAGCACCCGACAGGGGGCGGGCACTGAAGCTTTCTTT
. | TRBJ2-3 | . | TRBV28 | CASSLSGGLGTDTQYF | TGTGCCAGCAGTTTATCCGGCGGGTTAGGCACAGATACGCAGTATTTT
many | TRBJ2-7 | TRBD2 | TRBV7-8 | CASRLRGLAGGRYSYEQYF | TGTGCCAGCAGGTTGAGGGGACTAGCGGGGGGACGTTACTCCTACGAGCAGTACTTC
few | TRBJ1-2 | . | TRBV4-1 | CASSQDRDTGEESGYTF | TGCGCCAGCAGCCAAGATCGGGACACGGGGGAAGAGAGTGGCTACACCTTC
. | TRBJ2-1 | . | TRBV11-1 | CASSLGADPRGEQFF | TGTGCCAGCAGCTTAGGGGCAGACCCTCGGGGTGAGCAGTTCTTC
few | TRBJ2-5 | . | TRBV7-7 | CASSEGAGEGETQYF | TGTGCTAGCAGCGAAGGCGCAGGGGAGGGAGAGACCCAGTACTTC
. | TRBJ1-5 | . | TRBV11-2 | CASSPDGNSNQPQHF | TGTGCCAGCAGCCCGGACGGGAATAGCAATCAGCCCCAGCATTTT
many | TRBJ2-1 | TRBD1 | TRBV7-6 | CASSDYPTGKNEQFF | TGTGCCAGCAGCGACTACCCGACAGGGAAAAATGAGCAGTTCTTC
few | TRBJ2-2 | . | TRBV20-1 | CSASSGTIDTGELFF | TGCAGTGCTTCCTCCGGGACAATCGACACCGGGGAGCTGTTTTTT
. | TRBJ1-1 | . | TRBV7-6 | CASSLEEGSAEAFF | TGTGCCAGCAGCTTAGAAGAAGGGAGCGCTGAAGCTTTCTTT
many | TRBJ1-2 | . | TRBV7-3 | CASSLTGGNQDGYTF | TGTGCCAGCAGCTTAACGGGGGGAAACCAAGATGGCTACACCTTC
. | TRBJ1-1 | . | TRBV30 | CAWSSGTLRGMNTEAFF | TGTGCCTGGAGTTCCGGGACTTTGAGGGGCATGAACACTGAAGCTTTCTTT
. | TRBJ2-2 | . | TRBV4-3 | CASSQEPGPNTGELFF | TGCGCCAGCAGCCAAGAACCGGGACCTAACACCGGGGAGCTGTTTTTT
. | TRBJ1-1 | TRBD1 | TRBV18 | CASSPTLRGPMVNTEAFF | TGTGCCAGCTCACCGACTTTAAGGGGGCCGATGGTTAACACTGAAGCTTTCTTT
. | TRBJ2-1 | TRBD2 | TRBV4-2 | CASSQDETSGNYNEQFF | TGTGCCAGCAGCCAAGATGAAACGAGCGGGAACTACAATGAGCAGTTCTTC
. | TRBJ1-5 | TRBD1 | TRBV25-1 | CASSEAGGKKPQHF | TGTGCCAGCAGCGAGGCAGGGGGCAAAAAGCCCCAGCATTTT
. | TRBJ1-4 | . | TRBV27 | CASSLSLWAEKLFF | TGTGCCAGCAGTTTATCGTTGTGGGCTGAAAAACTGTTTTTT
. | TRBJ1-6 | . | TRBV5-6 | CASSLVTDNSPLHF | TGTGCCAGCAGCTTGGTGACAGATAATTCACCCCTCCACTTT
few | TRBJ1-2 | . | TRBV7-3 | CASSSDGANYGYTF | TGTGCCAGCAGCTCGGACGGAGCTAACTATGGCTACACCTTC
. | TRBJ2-3 | TRBD1 | TRBV10-3 | CAISESRGDRFLDTQYF | TGTGCCATCAGTGAGTCGAGGGGGGACAGGTTCTTGGATACGCAGTATTTT
few | TRBJ1-4 | TRBD1 | TRBV27 | CASRSGGGREKLFF | TGTGCCAGCAGATCAGGGGGTGGACGAGAAAAACTGTTTTTT
. | TRBJ2-2 | . | TRBV7-6 | CASSPRRATGELFF | TGTGCCAGCAGCCCCCGGAGGGCGACCGGGGAGCTGTTTTTT
few | TRBJ1-4 | TRBD1 | TRBV10-1 | CASSDGRGRKKLFF | TGCGCCAGCAGTGATGGCAGGGGGCGGAAAAAACTGTTTTTT
. | TRBJ1-2 | . | TRBV28 | CASLPTDNYGYTF | TGTGCCAGCCTGCCGACAGACAACTATGGCTACACCTTC
few | TRBJ1-2 | . | TRBV27 | CASSLGAGSGYTF | TGTGCCAGCAGTTTAGGGGCCGGGAGTGGCTACACCTTC
few | TRBJ1-1 | . | TRBV10-3 | CAISEAQRNTEAFF | TGTGCCATCAGTGAGGCGCAAAGGAACACTGAAGCTTTCTTT
. | TRBJ2-1 | . | TRBV11-2 | CASSLTGLSYNEQFF | TGTGCCAGCAGCTTAACGGGACTCTCCTACAATGAGCAGTTCTTC
few | TRBJ1-2 | TRBD1 | TRBV10-3 | CAISIQGNYGYTF | TGTGCCATCAGTATACAGGGGAACTATGGCTACACCTTC
. | TRBJ1-1 | . | TRBV7-9 | CASSPPLGRTNTEAFF | TGTGCCAGCAGCCCACCCCTGGGACGGACGAACACTGAAGCTTTCTTT
few | TRBJ1-5 | TRBD1 | TRBV12-3/TRBV12-4 | CASRQGVQPQHF | TGTGCCAGCCGACAGGGGGTTCAGCCCCAGCATTTT
few | TRBJ1-2 | . | TRBV7-9 | CASSLFPLQGSYGYTF | TGTGCCAGCAGCTTATTCCCCCTACAGGGCTCCTATGGCTACACCTTC
few | TRBJ2-7 | TRBD2 | TRBV28 | CASSPWTRDGGEQYF | TGTGCCAGCAGTCCCTGGACTAGGGATGGCGGCGAGCAGTACTTC
. | TRBJ1-1 | . | TRBV7-8 | CASSYLQGSTEAFF | TGTGCCAGCAGCTACCTACAGGGATCCACTGAAGCTTTCTTT
many | TRBJ1-2 | . | TRBV7-2 | CASSFGTQDGYTF | TGTGCCAGCAGCTTCGGGACTCAGGATGGCTACACCTTC
many | TRBJ2-7 | TRBD1 | TRBV7-6 | CASSPRQGQTYEQYF | TGTGCCAGCAGCCCGCGACAGGGCCAGACCTACGAGCAGTACTTC
. | TRBJ2-5 | TRBD2 | TRBV15 | CATSRTSGGAETQYF | TGTGCCACCAGCAGAACAAGCGGGGGGGCGGAGACCCAGTACTTC
once | TRBJ2-7 | TRBD1 | TRBV2 | CASSEDRVYSYEQYF | TGTGCCAGCAGTGAGGACAGGGTTTACTCCTACGAGCAGTACTTC